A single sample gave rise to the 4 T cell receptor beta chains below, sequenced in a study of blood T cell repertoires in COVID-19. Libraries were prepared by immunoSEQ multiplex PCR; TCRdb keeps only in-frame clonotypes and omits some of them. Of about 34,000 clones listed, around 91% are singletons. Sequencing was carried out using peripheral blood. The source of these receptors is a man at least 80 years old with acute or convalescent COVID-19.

Here the CDR3 reads CASSSGLVGNEQFF. CDR3 in DNA: TGTGCCAGCAGCTCCGGACTGGTTGGCAATGAGCAGTTCTTC. The chain is built from TRBV7-2 and TRBJ2-1; D perhaps matches TRBD2 (5 bases). The germline V gene encodes CDR1 SGHTA and CDR2 FQGNSA. V lost 4 bases and J lost 6, with 13 bases in between. This CDR3 has 14 amino acids.

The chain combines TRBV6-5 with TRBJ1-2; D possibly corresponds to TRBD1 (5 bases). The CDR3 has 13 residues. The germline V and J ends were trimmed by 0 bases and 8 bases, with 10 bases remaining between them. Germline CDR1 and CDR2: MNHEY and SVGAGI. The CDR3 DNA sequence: TGTGCCAGCAGTTACTCCCGGGGGGGAGGCTACACCTTC. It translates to CASSYSRGGGYTF.

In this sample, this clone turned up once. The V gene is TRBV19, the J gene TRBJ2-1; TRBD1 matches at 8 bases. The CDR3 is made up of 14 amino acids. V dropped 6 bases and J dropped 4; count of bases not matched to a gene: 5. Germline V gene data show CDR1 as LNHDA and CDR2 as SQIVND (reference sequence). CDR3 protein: CASRSGQEYNEQFF. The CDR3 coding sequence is TGTGCCAGTAGATCGGGACAGGAGTACAATGAGCAGTTCTTC.

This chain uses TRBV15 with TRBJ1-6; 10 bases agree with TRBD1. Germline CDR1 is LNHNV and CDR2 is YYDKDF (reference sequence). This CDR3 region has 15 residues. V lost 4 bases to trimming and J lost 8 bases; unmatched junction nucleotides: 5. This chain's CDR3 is CATSTRGQGDSPLHF. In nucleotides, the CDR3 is TGTGCCACCAGCACCCGCGGACAGGGGGATTCACCCCTCCACTTT. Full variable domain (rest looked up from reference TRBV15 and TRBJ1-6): DAMVIQNPRYQVTQFGKPVTLSCSQTLNHNVMYWYQQKSSQAPKLLFHYYDKDFNNEADTPDNFQSRRPNTSFCFLDIRSPGLGDTAMYLCATSTRGQGDSPLHFGNGTRLTVT.